This TCR beta chain was profiled in a study of shared clonotypes between healthy human individuals. With regard to this clone: Its specificity is not known.

Researchers ran the assay at a deep level. Data came from immunoSEQ multiplex PCR; TCRdb stores just in-frame clones and leaves some out. The sample carries about 590,000 clones, about 95% recorded once. The CDR3 consists of 11 residues. From germline, CDR1 is MNHNY and CDR2 SVGAGI (reference sequence). Trimming took 4 bases from V and 5 from J, leaving 4 bases between them. CD45RO-negative, CCR7-positively selected cells formed the naive CD8 fraction, excluding terminally differentiated effector memory CD45RA+ cells. Notes on the study in general: Rarefaction gave evidence that sorted-subset sequencing remained incomplete despite large depth. Only blood underwent sampling, and tissue repertoires likely differ. When compared with the clonotypes that were shared by all four sorted-subset donors, the non-shared clonotypes turned out to have lower generation probabilities.

Sequencing was performed on naive CD8+ T cells sorted from blood. The clonotype was recovered from a woman aged 25 to 45 in good health. The V and J genes are TRBV6-6 and TRBJ2-3; D gene uncertain. The CDR3 nucleotides are TGTGCCAGCAGTTGGGGAGATACGCAGTATTTT. Its protein is CASSWGDTQYF.